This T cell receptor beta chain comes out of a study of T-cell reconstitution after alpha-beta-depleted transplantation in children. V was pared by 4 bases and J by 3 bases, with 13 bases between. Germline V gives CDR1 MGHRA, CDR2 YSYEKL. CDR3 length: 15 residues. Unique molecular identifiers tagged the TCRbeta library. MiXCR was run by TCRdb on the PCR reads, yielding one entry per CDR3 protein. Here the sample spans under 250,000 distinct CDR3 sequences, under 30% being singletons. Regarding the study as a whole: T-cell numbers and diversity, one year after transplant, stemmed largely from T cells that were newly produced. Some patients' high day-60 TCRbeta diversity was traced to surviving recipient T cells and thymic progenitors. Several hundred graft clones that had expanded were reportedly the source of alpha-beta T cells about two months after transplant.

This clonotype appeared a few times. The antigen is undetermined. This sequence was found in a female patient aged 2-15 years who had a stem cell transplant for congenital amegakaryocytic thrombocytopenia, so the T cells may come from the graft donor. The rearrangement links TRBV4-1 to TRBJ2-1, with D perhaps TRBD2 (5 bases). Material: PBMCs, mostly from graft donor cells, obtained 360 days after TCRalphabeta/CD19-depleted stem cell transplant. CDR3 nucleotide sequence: TGCGCCAGCAGCCTCCTCCCGGGGATCTACAATGAGCAGTTCTTC. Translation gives CASSLLPGIYNEQFF.